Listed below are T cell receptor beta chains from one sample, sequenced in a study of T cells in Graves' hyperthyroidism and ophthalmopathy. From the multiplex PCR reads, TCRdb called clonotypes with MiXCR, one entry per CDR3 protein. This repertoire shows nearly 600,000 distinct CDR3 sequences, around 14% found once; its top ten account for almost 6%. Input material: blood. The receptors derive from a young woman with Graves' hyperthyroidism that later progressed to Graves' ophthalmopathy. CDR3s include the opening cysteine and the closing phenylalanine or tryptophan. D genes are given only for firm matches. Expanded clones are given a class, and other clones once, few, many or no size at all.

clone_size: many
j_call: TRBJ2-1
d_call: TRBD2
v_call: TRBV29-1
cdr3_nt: TGCAGCGGGGGACTAGCAGAGTACAATGAGCAGTTCTTC
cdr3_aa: CSGGLAEYNEQFF

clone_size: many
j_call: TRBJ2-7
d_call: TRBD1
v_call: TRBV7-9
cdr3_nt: TGTGCCAGCAGGAAGGGACAGGGGCCAAACGAGCAGTACTTC
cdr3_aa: CASRKGQGPNEQYF

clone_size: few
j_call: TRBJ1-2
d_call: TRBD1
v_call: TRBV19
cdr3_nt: TGTGCCAGTAGTATCCGCTACAGGGGAGACTATGGCTACACCTTC
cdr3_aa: CASSIRYRGDYGYTF

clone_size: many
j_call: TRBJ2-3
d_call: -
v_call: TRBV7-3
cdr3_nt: TGTGCCAGCAGCTTAACCACAGGGAACACAGATACGCAGTATTTT
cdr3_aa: CASSLTTGNTDTQYF

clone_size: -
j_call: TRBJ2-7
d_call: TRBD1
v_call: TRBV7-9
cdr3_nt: TGTGCCAGCAGCTTGATGACAGGGGAACTCTACGGGCAGTACTTC
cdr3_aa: CASSLMTGELYGQYF

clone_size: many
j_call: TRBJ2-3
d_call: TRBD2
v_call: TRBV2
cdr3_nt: TGTGCCACCCAACCAACTAGCGGGGAGGGAGATACGCAGTATTTT
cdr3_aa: CATQPTSGEGDTQYF

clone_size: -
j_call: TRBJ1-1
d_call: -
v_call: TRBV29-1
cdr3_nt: TGCAGCGTTGGAACAGATTTGAACACTGAAGCTTTCTTT
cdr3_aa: CSVGTDLNTEAFF

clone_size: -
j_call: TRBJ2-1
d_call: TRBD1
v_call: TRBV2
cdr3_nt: TGTGCCAGCAGTCTTCGGGGACAGGGCACTGAGCAGTTCTTC
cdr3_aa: CASSLRGQGTEQFF

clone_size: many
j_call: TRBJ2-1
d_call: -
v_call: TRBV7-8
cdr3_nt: TGTGCCAGCAGTTGGGAAGGTCTACTCCTCTCCAATGAGCAGTTCTTC
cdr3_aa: CASSWEGLLLSNEQFF

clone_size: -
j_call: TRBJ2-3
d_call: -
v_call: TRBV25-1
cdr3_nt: TGTGCCAGCAGTGAATCAGTCCAGGGTAGCACAGATACGCGGTATTTT
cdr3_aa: CASSESVQGSTDTRYF

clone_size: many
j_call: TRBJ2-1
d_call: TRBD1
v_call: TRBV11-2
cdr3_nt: TGTGCCAGCAGCCCGGACACGACAGGGCTCTCCTACAATGAGCAGTTCTTC
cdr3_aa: CASSPDTTGLSYNEQFF

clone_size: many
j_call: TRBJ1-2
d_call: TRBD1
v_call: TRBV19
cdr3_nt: TGTGCCAGTAGTATAGAGGTGGGACAGGGGGCTGGCTACACCTTC
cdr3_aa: CASSIEVGQGAGYTF

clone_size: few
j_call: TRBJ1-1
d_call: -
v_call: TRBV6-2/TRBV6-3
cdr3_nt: TGTGCCAGCAGTCTCTGGGGAGGGGTAGTCACTGAAGCTTTCTTT
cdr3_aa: CASSLWGGVVTEAFF

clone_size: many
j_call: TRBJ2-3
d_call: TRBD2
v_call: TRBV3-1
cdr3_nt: TGTGCCAGCAGCCAAGTTGCGGGAGGGCACCCAGATACGCAGTATTTT
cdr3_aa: CASSQVAGGHPDTQYF

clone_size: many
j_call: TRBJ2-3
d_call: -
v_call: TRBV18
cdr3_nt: TGTGCCAGCTCACCATCACAGCTCTCCACAGATACGCAGTATTTT
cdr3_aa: CASSPSQLSTDTQYF

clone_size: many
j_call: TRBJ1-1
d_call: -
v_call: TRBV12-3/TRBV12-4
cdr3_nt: TGTGCCAGCAGTCCGCTCACCCTGAGCACTGAAGCTTTCTTT
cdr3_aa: CASSPLTLSTEAFF

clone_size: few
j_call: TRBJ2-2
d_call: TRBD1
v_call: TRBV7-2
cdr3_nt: TGTGCCAGCAGCTCGGACAGGGGGCCCACCGGGGAGCTGTTTTTT
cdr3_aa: CASSSDRGPTGELFF

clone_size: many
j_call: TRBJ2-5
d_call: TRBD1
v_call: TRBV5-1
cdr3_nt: TGCGCCAGCAGCGGTGACAGGGTTGGGGAGACCCAGTACTTC
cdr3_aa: CASSGDRVGETQYF

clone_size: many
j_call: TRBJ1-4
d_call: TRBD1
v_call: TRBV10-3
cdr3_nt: TGTGCCATCTCCCCGACAGGGGCTAATGAAAAACTGTTTTTT
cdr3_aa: CAISPTGANEKLFF

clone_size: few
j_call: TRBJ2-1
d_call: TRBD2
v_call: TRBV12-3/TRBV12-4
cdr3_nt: TGTGCCAGCAGTTTTACTTGGGGGCGGGGGGATGAGCAGTTCTTC
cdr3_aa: CASSFTWGRGDEQFF

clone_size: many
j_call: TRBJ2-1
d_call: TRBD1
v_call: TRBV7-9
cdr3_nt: TGTGCCAGCAGCTTAGGTGCAGGGGGCAGGGATGAGCAGTTCTTC
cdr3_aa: CASSLGAGGRDEQFF

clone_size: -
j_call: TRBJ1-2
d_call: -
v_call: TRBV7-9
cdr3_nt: TGTGCCAGCAGCTTAGCGGGGTTTGAGAACTATGGCTACACCTTC
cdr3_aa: CASSLAGFENYGYTF

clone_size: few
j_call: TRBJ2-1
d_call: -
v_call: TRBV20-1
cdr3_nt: TGCAGTGCTCCCCTAGACAAGTACAATGAGCAGTTCTTC
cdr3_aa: CSAPLDKYNEQFF

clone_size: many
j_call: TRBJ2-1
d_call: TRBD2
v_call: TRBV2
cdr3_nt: TGTGCCAGCAGTGAAGCTAGCGGGAGGGGTAATGAGCAGTTCTTC
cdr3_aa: CASSEASGRGNEQFF

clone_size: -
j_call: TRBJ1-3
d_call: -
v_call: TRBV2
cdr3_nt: TGTGCCAGCAGCGGAGAGGCTGGAAACACCATATATTTT
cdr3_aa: CASSGEAGNTIYF

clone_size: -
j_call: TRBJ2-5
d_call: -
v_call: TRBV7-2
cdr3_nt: TGTGCCAACAGCTTAGCAGGGGTAGGGACCCAGTACTTC
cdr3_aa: CANSLAGVGTQYF

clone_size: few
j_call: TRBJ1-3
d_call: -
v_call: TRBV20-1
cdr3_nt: TGCAGTGCTAGACAGGACAGCCTCCCTGGAAACACCATATATTTT
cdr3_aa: CSARQDSLPGNTIYF

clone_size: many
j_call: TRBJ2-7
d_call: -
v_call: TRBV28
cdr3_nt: TGTGCCAGCAGGACGGGGGGCGGGTACGAGCAGTACTTC
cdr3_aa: CASRTGGGYEQYF

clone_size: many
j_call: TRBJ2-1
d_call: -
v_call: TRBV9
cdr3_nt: TGTGCCAGCAGCATACCGACCGCTCCTTCCTACAATGAGCAGTTCTTC
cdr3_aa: CASSIPTAPSYNEQFF